This is a list of T cell receptor beta chains from one sample in a study of control samples from healthy donors and cancer patients. Repertoires were generated with immunoSEQ multiplex PCR, while TCRdb's copy carries only in-frame clones and drops some. The sample has more than 85,000 clones, around 89% seen once. The sequencing sample was made of PBMCs. These receptor sequences come from an older woman with lung cancer. CDR3s include the opening cysteine and the closing phenylalanine or tryptophan. A D gene is named only where the DNA matches it firmly. Only part of the rows carry a size: once, few, many, or a class if the clone is expanded.

J gene | clone size | V gene | D gene | CDR3 length | CDR3 protein | CDR3 DNA
TRBJ1-1 | . | TRBV5-4 | TRBD1 | 15 | CASSSWTGGLLGAFF | TGTGCCAGCAGCTCATGGACAGGGGGATTGCTCGGAGCTTTCTTT
TRBJ1-2 | . | TRBV5-6 | . | 12 | CASSLGSYGYTF | TGTGCCAGCAGCCTGGGTTCTTATGGCTACACCTTC
TRBJ1-5 | . | TRBV19 | . | 14 | CASETGYSNQPQHF | TGTGCCAGTGAGACAGGTTATAGCAATCAGCCCCAGCATTTT
TRBJ2-7 | . | TRBV29-1 | . | 14 | CSVSPTSDSYEQYF | TGCAGCGTCTCTCCGACTAGTGACTCCTACGAGCAGTACTTC
TRBJ1-1 | . | TRBV3-1/TRBV3-2 | TRBD1 | 14 | CASSLATGTTEAFF | TGTGCCAGCAGCCTTGCGACAGGGACCACTGAAGCTTTCTTT
TRBJ1-4 | . | TRBV5-1 | . | 17 | CASSLVAGSQTGEKLFF | TGCGCCAGCAGCTTGGTGGCGGGATCCCAGACTGGTGAAAAACTGTTTTTT
TRBJ1-2 | . | TRBV29-1 | TRBD1 | 13 | CSVREGTDYGYTF | TGCAGCGTCAGGGAAGGGACAGATTATGGCTACACCTTC
TRBJ2-1 | . | TRBV4-2 | TRBD2 | 16 | CASSQVAAGSYNEQFF | TGTGCCAGCAGCCAAGTCGCAGCGGGGTCCTACAATGAGCAGTTCTTC
TRBJ2-7 | . | TRBV5-4 | TRBD1 | 16 | CASSEPPGQDSYEQYF | TGTGCCAGCAGCGAACCACCGGGACAGGATTCCTACGAGCAGTACTTC
TRBJ2-1 | . | TRBV7-8 | TRBD2 | 17 | CASSLGGTSGRINEQFF | TGTGCCAGCAGCTTAGGGGGGACTAGCGGGAGGATAAATGAGCAGTTCTTC
TRBJ2-5 | . | TRBV7-9 | . | 14 | CASSLAPAQETQYF | TGTGCCAGCAGCTTAGCTCCGGCCCAAGAGACCCAGTACTTC
TRBJ1-5 | . | TRBV6-5 | . | 13 | CASTWTENQPQHF | TGTGCCAGCACTTGGACAGAAAATCAGCCCCAGCATTTT
TRBJ1-5 | once | TRBV3-1/TRBV3-2 | . | 14 | CASSQAVTNQPQHF | TGTGCCAGCAGCCAAGCAGTAACAAATCAGCCCCAGCATTTT
TRBJ2-3 | . | TRBV7-2 | . | 12 | CASSLFTDTQYF | TGTGCCAGCAGCCTCTTCACAGATACGCAGTATTTT
TRBJ2-7 | . | TRBV11-2 | TRBD2 | 16 | CASSLVPSSGPYEQYF | TGTGCCAGCAGCTTAGTTCCGTCTAGCGGACCCTACGAGCAGTACTTC
TRBJ2-1 | . | TRBV21-1 | . | 20 | CASSKAQQTWLAGVNNEQFF | TGTGCCAGCAGCAAAGCCCAACAGACTTGGCTAGCGGGAGTGAACAATGAGCAGTTCTTC
TRBJ1-3 | . | TRBV7-2 | TRBD1 | 17 | CASSRGQGLSSGNTIYF | TGTGCCAGCAGCCGGGGACAGGGTTTGAGCTCTGGAAACACCATATATTTT
TRBJ2-1 | . | TRBV12-3/TRBV12-4 | . | 12 | CASSLGFNEQFF | TGTGCCAGCAGTTTAGGGTTCAATGAGCAGTTCTTC
TRBJ2-5 | . | TRBV27 | . | 16 | CASSLSLITHQETQYF | TGTGCCAGCAGTTTATCCCTCATTACACACCAAGAGACCCAGTACTTC
TRBJ1-1 | . | TRBV10-3 | . | 13 | CAISEQQNTEAFF | TGTGCCATCAGTGAACAACAGAACACTGAAGCTTTCTTT
TRBJ1-6 | . | TRBV28 | . | 15 | CASSLTGRKNSPLHF | TGTGCCAGCAGCCTTACGGGACGGAAAAATTCACCCCTCCACTTT
TRBJ1-1 | . | TRBV11-3 | . | 15 | CASSADRGTNTEAFF | TGTGCCAGCAGCGCAGACAGAGGGACGAACACTGAAGCTTTCTTT
TRBJ1-3 | . | TRBV15 | . | 13 | CATRQDWDNTIYF | TGTGCCACCAGACAAGACTGGGACAACACCATATATTTT
TRBJ1-2 | . | TRBV4-3 | . | 13 | CASSQEPNYGYTF | TGCGCCAGCAGCCAAGAGCCTAACTATGGCTACACCTTC
TRBJ1-4 | . | TRBV4-2 | TRBD1 | 14 | CASSHGQAREKLFF | TGTGCCAGCAGCCACGGACAGGCCAGGGAAAAACTGTTTTTT
TRBJ1-2 | . | TRBV27 | TRBD1 | 14 | CASSPDRVNYGYTF | TGTGCCAGCAGTCCTGACAGGGTTAACTATGGCTACACCTTC
TRBJ1-3 | . | TRBV28 | . | 15 | CASSFQGPSGNTIYF | TGTGCCAGCAGTTTTCAGGGACCCTCTGGAAACACCATATATTTT
TRBJ2-2 | few | TRBV19 | TRBD2 | 16 | CASSQIAGANTGELFF | TGTGCCAGTAGCCAAATAGCGGGGGCGAACACCGGGGAGCTGTTTTTT
TRBJ1-3 | . | TRBV10-3 | . | 15 | CAIKGPGSSGNTIYF | TGTGCCATCAAGGGCCCGGGGAGCTCTGGAAACACCATATATTTT
TRBJ1-5 | . | TRBV2 | . | 15 | CASSDDSLSFQPQHF | TGTGCCAGCAGTGACGACAGTCTGTCGTTCCAGCCCCAGCATTTT
TRBJ2-1 | . | TRBV5-6 | . | 15 | CASSFSGKRGNEQFF | TGTGCCAGCAGCTTTAGCGGTAAGAGGGGGAATGAGCAGTTCTTC
TRBJ1-6 | . | TRBV2 | TRBD1 | 13 | CASSGRGISPLHF | TGTGCCAGCAGTGGCAGGGGGATTTCACCCCTCCACTTT
TRBJ1-2 | . | TRBV4-1 | TRBD1 | 16 | CASSQETGGISYGYTF | TGCGCCAGCAGCCAAGAAACAGGGGGCATTAGCTATGGCTACACCTTC
TRBJ1-2 | . | TRBV7-3 | TRBD1 | 16 | CASSSGTGGLNYGYTF | TGTGCCAGCAGCAGCGGGACAGGGGGTCTTAACTATGGCTACACCTTC
TRBJ1-5 | . | TRBV30 | . | 14 | CAWTGQLSNQPQHF | TGTGCCTGGACAGGACAGCTCAGCAATCAGCCCCAGCATTTT
TRBJ2-5 | . | TRBV5-1 | . | 15 | CASSLGGGNQETQYF | TGCGCCAGCAGCTTGGGTGGGGGGAACCAAGAGACCCAGTACTTC
TRBJ1-5 | . | TRBV30 | . | 12 | CAWESGNQPQHF | TGTGCCTGGGAGAGCGGCAATCAGCCCCAGCATTTT
TRBJ1-2 | . | TRBV4-3 | . | 15 | CASSQDRPENYGYTF | TGCGCCAGCAGCCAAGATCGCCCGGAAAACTATGGCTACACCTTC
TRBJ2-1 | . | TRBV24-1 | . | 13 | CATSDPPRGEQFF | TGTGCCACCAGTGATCCCCCGCGGGGTGAGCAGTTCTTC
TRBJ2-3 | . | TRBV28 | TRBD1 | 15 | CASRIRGQPGSTQYF | TGTGCCAGCAGGATCAGGGGGCAACCAGGGAGTACGCAGTATTTT
TRBJ2-5 | . | TRBV4-2 | . | 15 | CASSQDRASRETQYF | TGTGCCAGCAGCCAAGATAGGGCTAGTAGGGAGACCCAGTACTTC
TRBJ1-2 | once | TRBV18 | TRBD1 | 18 | CASSPPPPGTEINYGYTF | TGTGCCAGCTCACCACCTCCGCCCGGGACAGAGATTAACTATGGCTACACCTTC
TRBJ2-2 | few | TRBV5-5 | . | 15 | CASSLDSANTGELFF | TGTGCCAGCAGCTTGGACAGCGCGAACACCGGGGAGCTGTTTTTT
TRBJ2-5 | . | TRBV6-5 | . | 11 | CASSYGWTQYF | TGTGCCAGCAGTTACGGGTGGACCCAGTACTTC
TRBJ1-5 | . | TRBV2 | . | 16 | CASSEWRGAGGQPQHF | TGTGCCAGCAGTGAATGGCGGGGCGCGGGCGGGCAGCCCCAGCATTTT
TRBJ2-4 | . | TRBV11-3 | . | 15 | CASSLTSGAKNIQYF | TGTGCCAGCAGCTTAACGTCGGGGGCCAAAAACATTCAGTACTTC
TRBJ2-1 | . | TRBV7-9 | . | 15 | CASSAILLQGNEQFF | TGTGCCAGCAGCGCGATACTTCTTCAGGGCAATGAGCAGTTCTTC
TRBJ2-2 | . | TRBV3-1/TRBV3-2 | . | 15 | CASSHRDFRGGELFF | TGTGCCAGCAGTCACAGGGATTTTAGAGGCGGGGAGCTGTTTTTT
TRBJ2-1 | . | TRBV19 | . | 15 | CASRVLRGQYNEQFF | TGTGCCAGTAGAGTTCTTCGCGGGCAATACAATGAGCAGTTCTTC
TRBJ1-4 | . | TRBV30 | TRBD1 | 14 | CAWRGGQANEKLFF | TGTGCCTGGAGGGGGGGACAGGCTAATGAAAAACTGTTTTTT
TRBJ1-4 | . | TRBV5-5 | . | 18 | CASSLIVTYGAINEKLFF | TGTGCCAGCAGCTTGATAGTAACTTACGGGGCAATCAATGAAAAACTGTTTTTT
TRBJ1-4 | . | TRBV9 | TRBD1 | 14 | CASNPGTGTEKLFF | TGTGCCAGCAACCCCGGGACAGGGACTGAAAAACTGTTTTTT
TRBJ1-4 | . | TRBV2 | . | 15 | CASSVGSTTNEKLFF | TGTGCCAGCAGTGTTGGGAGCACAACTAATGAAAAACTGTTTTTT
TRBJ1-5 | . | TRBV15 | . | 14 | CATSGRDTNQPQHF | TGTGCCACCAGCGGCCGGGACACCAATCAGCCCCAGCATTTT
TRBJ1-1 | . | TRBV29-1 | TRBD1 | 13 | CSVRDSENTEAFF | TGCAGCGTACGGGACAGTGAGAACACTGAAGCTTTCTTT
TRBJ1-2 | once | TRBV4-2 | TRBD1 | 14 | CASSNTDREWSYTF | TGTGCCAGCAGCAACACTGACAGGGAATGGAGCTACACCTTC
TRBJ1-1 | . | TRBV29-1 | TRBD1 | 13 | CSSETGGRTEAFF | TGCAGCTCCGAAACAGGGGGCCGAACTGAAGCTTTCTTT
TRBJ2-7 | . | TRBV5-1 | TRBD2 | 14 | CASSPHLAGNEQYF | TGCGCCAGCAGCCCCCATCTAGCGGGCAACGAGCAGTACTTC
TRBJ2-7 | few | TRBV12-3/TRBV12-4 | TRBD1 | 13 | CASSQGAFYEQYF | TGTGCCAGCAGCCAGGGGGCGTTCTACGAGCAGTACTTC
TRBJ1-4 | . | TRBV19 | . | 16 | CASSVFSTGNNEKLFF | TGTGCCAGTAGTGTTTTCAGCACAGGGAATAATGAAAAACTGTTTTTT